The 11 T cell receptor beta chains listed next were all sequenced from one sample in a study of T cells in Graves' hyperthyroidism and ophthalmopathy. Amplification of TCR beta CDR3 regions was performed using RNA transcripts as template. HTBI primers were used for first-round RT-PCR of the TCR CDR3. MiXCR, run by TCRdb on the multiplex PCR reads, gives a single entry per CDR3 protein. The sample holds about 96,000 distinct CDR3 sequences; around 50% are singletons and the top ten take less than 30%. Sample: blood. The receptors were sampled from a woman in her forties with Graves' hyperthyroidism.

This clonotype was recorded many times. The V call is TRBV19, the J call TRBJ1-5; D remains ambiguous. Germline assignment: CDR1 LNHDA and CDR2 SQIVND (reference sequence). CDR3 length equals 15 residues. V shed 3 bases and J shed 6 bases, with 15 bases lying between them. The CDR3 sequence: CASSIAGHLGQPQHF. CDR3 sequence (DNA): TGTGCCAGTAGTATCGCGGGTCATCTGGGTCAGCCCCAGCATTTT.

This clonotype ranks as medium-sized. The chain links TRBV10-3 to TRBJ1-4; TRBD1 might be the D (6 bases). The V end lost 4 bases, the J end lost 8 bases, and 20 bases lay between the germline ends. The germline gives CDR1 ENHRY, CDR2 SYGVKD. This CDR3 comprises 16 residues. The DNA for the CDR3 is TGTGCCATCAGTGGGGACATCTGGACCACTGGGGAAAAACTGTTTTTT. Protein: CAISGDIWTTGEKLFF.

The chain employs TRBV10-2 and TRBJ1-5; the D gene is possibly TRBD1 (5 bases). The CDR3 runs 14 residues. Trimming left V 7 bases short and J 1 base short, with 11 bases between. Germline V gene data show CDR1 as WSHSY and CDR2 as SAAADI. The CDR3 DNA reads as TGCGCCAGCATGGGACTCCTGAGCAATCAGCCCCAGCATTTT. Its protein is CASMGLLSNQPQHF.

The CDR3 DNA follows: TGTGCCAGTAGACAGGGCGTACGGGAGGGCTACACCTTC. Translating it yields CASRQGVREGYTF. The chain uses TRBV10-3 and TRBJ1-2; TRBD1 agrees at 7 bases. The CDR3 contains 13 residues. Losses at the gene ends were 10 bases for V and 8 bases for J; bases not matched to a gene: 13. In germline, CDR1 is ENHRY, CDR2 SYGVKD.

As regards this clonotype: The junction shows a germline mismatch at one end, possibly a read error. The chain carries TRBV10-3 and TRBJ2-1; no reliable D call. The CDR3 consists of 12 residues. CDR1 is ENHRY, CDR2 SYGVKD, per germline. The CDR3 sequence: CAISELENGQFF. In DNA form, the CDR3 reads TGTGCCATCAGTGAGTTGGAAAATGGGCAGTTCTTC.

This clonotype was detected many times. The chain uses TRBV7-9 and TRBJ1-2, with D unclear. Germline CDR1 and CDR2: SEHNR and FQNEAQ (reference sequence). The CDR3 spans 16 residues. V was pared by 6 bases and J by 0 bases, with 17 bases between. The CDR3 region is CASSRGTEPSNYGYTF. The CDR3, as DNA: TGTGCCAGCAGTCGTGGCACAGAACCATCTAACTATGGCTACACCTTC. The full variable domain, its missing parts supplied by reference TRBV7-9 and TRBJ1-2, is DTGVSQNPRHKITKRGQNVTFRCDPISEHNRLYWYRQTLGQGPEFLTYFQNEAQLEKSRLLSDRFSAERPKGSFSTLEIQRTEQGDSAMYLCASSRGTEPSNYGYTFGSGTRLTVV.

This clonotype was seen ten or more times. The gene calls are TRBV29-1 and TRBJ1-1; possibly TRBD1 for D (6 bases). CDR1 SQVTM and CDR2 ANQGSEA come from the germline V gene. V was clipped by 6 bases and J by 1 base, with 6 bases between them. The CDR3 spans 11 residues. The CDR3 reads CSVQGNTEAFF. The CDR3 DNA reads as TGCAGCGTACAGGGGAACACTGAAGCTTTCTTT.

This clonotype was counted ten times or more. This chain connects TRBV7-9 to TRBJ2-7, with TRBD2 matching 9 bases. V was clipped by 2 bases and J by 4 bases; unmatched bases: 6. CDR3 length: 15 amino acids. Per germline, CDR1 SEHNR and CDR2 FQNEAQ (reference sequence). The CDR3 DNA reads TGTGCCAGCAGCTTATTTGGGACTAGCATTTACGAGCAGTACTTC. It specifies CASSLFGTSIYEQYF.

This chain connects TRBV29-1 to TRBJ1-2; 7 positions match TRBD1. This CDR3 is built from 14 residues. Trimming cost V 8 bases and J 5 bases; bases outside gene matches: 14. In germline, CDR1 is SQVTM, CDR2 ANQGSEA. The DNA of the CDR3 is TGCAGCCCCCTGAGCCAAGGGACAGAATATGGCTACACCTTC. It codes for CSPLSQGTEYGYTF.

A single count supports this clonotype. The missing conserved phenylalanine or tryptophan at the end of this CDR3 makes a read error likely. V is TRBV4-1 and J is TRBJ2-7, with D perhaps TRBD2 (6 bases). The germline gives CDR1 MGHRA, CDR2 YSYEKL. CDR3 size: 14 residues. Trimming left V 0 bases short and J 3 bases short, with 9 bases between. This CDR3 is CASSQDGGRYEQYL. CDR3 sequence (DNA): TGCGCCAGCAGCCAAGACGGGGGACGCTACGAGCAGTACCTC.

The rearrangement links TRBV7-8 to TRBJ2-7, with 12 positions matching TRBD2. CDR3 size: 15 residues. CDR1 SGHVS and CDR2 FQNEAQ come from the germline V gene. V lost 1 base and J lost 6; bases outside the gene matches: 4. CDR3: CASSLGLAGACEQYF. CDR3 sequence (DNA): TGTGCCAGCAGCTTAGGACTAGCGGGGGCCTGCGAGCAGTACTTC.